This TCR beta chain derives from a study of blood T cells in healthy people across ages. Study results and caveats: Naive T cell percentage showed a strong correlation with the diversity of TCR beta.

With 3 bases removed from V and 13 bases from J, the gap between germline ends came to 21 bases. Germline values: CDR1 MNHEY, CDR2 SVGEGT. This CDR3 has 14 amino acids. Combining a sample-barcoded 5' primer with a J-beta primer mix, a second PCR ran for roughly 6 to 12 cycles. TCRdb processed the 5' RACE reads anew with MiXCR; each CDR3 protein has one entry. The profile shows approximately 690,000 distinct CDR3 sequences, over 40% of them singletons. Concerning this clonotype: What it binds is unknown.

V is TRBV6-2 or TRBV6-3 and J is TRBJ1-2; D is undetermined. Sequenced: blood. This sequence originates from a man of 80 years or more in good health. The CDR3 sequence: CASSYGGSQTRPTF. CDR3 coding DNA: TGTGCCAGCAGTTATGGTGGTTCTCAGACCCGTCCCACCTTC.